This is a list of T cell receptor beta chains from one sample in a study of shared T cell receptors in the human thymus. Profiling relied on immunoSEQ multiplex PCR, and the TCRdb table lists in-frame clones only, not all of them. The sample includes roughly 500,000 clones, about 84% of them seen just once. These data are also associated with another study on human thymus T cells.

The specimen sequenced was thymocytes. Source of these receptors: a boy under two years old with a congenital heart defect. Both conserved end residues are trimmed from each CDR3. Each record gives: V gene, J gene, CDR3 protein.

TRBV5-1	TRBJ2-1	ASSLRDRATTSGDNEQF
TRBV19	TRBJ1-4	ASSIISGQGYEKLF
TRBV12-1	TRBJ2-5	ASSSSAIQY
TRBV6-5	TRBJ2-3	AIHPGGHSTDTQY
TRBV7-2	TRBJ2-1	ASSLVGDNEQF
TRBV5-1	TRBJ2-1	ASSLARDAGDNEQF
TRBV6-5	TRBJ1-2	ASSFARVPGGYT
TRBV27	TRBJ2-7	ASSLLRQRYYEQY
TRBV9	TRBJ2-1	ASSTRLADNEQF
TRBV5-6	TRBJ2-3	ASSFDRRLTDTQY
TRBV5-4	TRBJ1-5	ASSRDGSGGNQPQH
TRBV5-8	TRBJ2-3	ASSLASGGQSTDTQY
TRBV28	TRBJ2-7	ASSPPPGQGAAYEQY
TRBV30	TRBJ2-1	AWSVPVAGGRGNEQF
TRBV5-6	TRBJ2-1	ASSTHPGLEWNEQF
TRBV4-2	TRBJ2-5	ASSQETSGRVETQY
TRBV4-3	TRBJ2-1	ASSLSSGTYNEQF
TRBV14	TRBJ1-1	ASSQTGDTEAF
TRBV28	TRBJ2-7	ASSFKREGPYEQY
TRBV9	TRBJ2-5	ASRPPGEETQY
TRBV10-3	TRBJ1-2	AIGTGLDGYT
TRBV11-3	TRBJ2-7	ASSPTPSYEQY